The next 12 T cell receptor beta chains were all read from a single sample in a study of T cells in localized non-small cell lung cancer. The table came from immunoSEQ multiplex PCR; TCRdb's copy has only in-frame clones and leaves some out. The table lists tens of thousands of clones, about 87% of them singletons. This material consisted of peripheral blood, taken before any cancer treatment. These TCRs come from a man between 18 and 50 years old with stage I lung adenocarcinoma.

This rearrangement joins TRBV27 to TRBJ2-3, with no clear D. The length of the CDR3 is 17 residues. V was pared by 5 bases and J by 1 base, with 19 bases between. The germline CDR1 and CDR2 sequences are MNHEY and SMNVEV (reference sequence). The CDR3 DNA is TGTGCCAGCAGTCCCTCGATTGGGGTATATCGCACAGATACGCAGTATTTT. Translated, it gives CASSPSIGVYRTDTQYF.

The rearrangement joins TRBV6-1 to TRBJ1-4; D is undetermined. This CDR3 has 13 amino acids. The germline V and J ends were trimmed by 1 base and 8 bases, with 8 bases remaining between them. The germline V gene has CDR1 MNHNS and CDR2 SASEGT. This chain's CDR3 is CASSEVVAEKLFF. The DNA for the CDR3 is TGTGCCAGCAGTGAAGTAGTGGCGGAAAAACTGTTTTTT.

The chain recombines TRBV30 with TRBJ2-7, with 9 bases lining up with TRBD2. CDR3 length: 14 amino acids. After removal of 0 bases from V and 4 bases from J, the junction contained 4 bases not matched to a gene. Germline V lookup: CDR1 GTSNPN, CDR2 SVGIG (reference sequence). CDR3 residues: CAWSVSAGGYEQYF. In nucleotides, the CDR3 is TGTGCCTGGAGTGTCTCGGCGGGGGGGTACGAGCAGTACTTC.

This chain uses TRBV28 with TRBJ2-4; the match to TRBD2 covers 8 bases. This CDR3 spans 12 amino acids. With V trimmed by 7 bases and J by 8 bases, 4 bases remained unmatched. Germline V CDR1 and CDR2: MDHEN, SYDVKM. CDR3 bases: TGTGCCAGCAATGGACTAGCATACATTCAGTACTTC. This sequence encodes CASNGLAYIQYF.

The CDR3: CASNLDGQNSPLHF. Here the CDR3 DNA reads TGTGCCAGCAACTTGGACGGACAAAATTCACCCCTCCACTTT. This chain uses TRBV2 with TRBJ1-6, with a weak D call TRBD1 (5 bases). CDR3 length: 14 amino acids. The germline V gene encodes CDR1 SNHLY and CDR2 FYNNEI. With 7 bases removed from V and 7 bases from J, the gap between germline ends came to 14 bases.

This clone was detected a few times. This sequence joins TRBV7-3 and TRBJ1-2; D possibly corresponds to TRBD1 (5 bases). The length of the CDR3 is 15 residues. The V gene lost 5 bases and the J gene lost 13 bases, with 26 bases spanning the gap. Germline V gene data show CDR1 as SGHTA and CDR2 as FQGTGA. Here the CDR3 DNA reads TGTGCCAGCAGCCCCAATCACCCGCCCGACAGTTCTTTCACCTTC. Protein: CASSPNHPPDSSFTF.

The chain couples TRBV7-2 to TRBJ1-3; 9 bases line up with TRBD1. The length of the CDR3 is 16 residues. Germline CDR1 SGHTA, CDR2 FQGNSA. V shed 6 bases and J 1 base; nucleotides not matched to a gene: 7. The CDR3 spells CASRTLQGASGNTIYF. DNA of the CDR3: TGTGCCAGCAGAACCCTACAGGGGGCTTCTGGAAACACCATATATTTT.

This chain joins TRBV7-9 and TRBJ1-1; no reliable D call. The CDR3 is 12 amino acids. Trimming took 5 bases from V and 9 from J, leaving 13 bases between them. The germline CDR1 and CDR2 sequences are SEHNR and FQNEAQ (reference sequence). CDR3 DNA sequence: TGTGCCAGCAGCCCTCAGGATAGAAAAGCTTTCTTT. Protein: CASSPQDRKAFF.

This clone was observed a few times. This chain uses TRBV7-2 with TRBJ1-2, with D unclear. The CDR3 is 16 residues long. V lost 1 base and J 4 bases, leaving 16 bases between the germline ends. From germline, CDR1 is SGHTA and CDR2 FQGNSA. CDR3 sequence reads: CASSLDLTTSVYGYTF. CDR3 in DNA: TGTGCCAGCAGCTTAGACTTGACAACATCTGTCTATGGCTACACCTTC.

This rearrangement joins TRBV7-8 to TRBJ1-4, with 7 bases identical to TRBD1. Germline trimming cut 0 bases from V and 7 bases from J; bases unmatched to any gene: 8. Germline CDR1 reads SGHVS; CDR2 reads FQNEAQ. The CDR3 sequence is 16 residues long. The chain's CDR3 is CASSLAPGGISEKLFF. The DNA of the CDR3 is TGTGCCAGCAGCTTAGCGCCAGGGGGGATTTCTGAAAAACTGTTTTTT.

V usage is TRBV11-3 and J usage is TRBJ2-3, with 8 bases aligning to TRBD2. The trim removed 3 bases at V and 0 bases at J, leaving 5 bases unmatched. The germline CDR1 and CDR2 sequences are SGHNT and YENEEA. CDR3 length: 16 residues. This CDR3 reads CASSFRGGRSTDTQYF. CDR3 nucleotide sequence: TGTGCCAGCAGCTTCCGGGGGGGCCGGAGCACAGATACGCAGTATTTT.

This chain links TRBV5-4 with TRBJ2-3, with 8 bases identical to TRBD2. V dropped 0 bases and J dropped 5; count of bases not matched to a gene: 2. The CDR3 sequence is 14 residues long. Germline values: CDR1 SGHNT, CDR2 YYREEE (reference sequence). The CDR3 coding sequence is TGTGCCAGCAGCTTGGCGGGGGGGCTAGATACGCAGTATTTT. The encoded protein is CASSLAGGLDTQYF.